This T cell receptor beta chain was identified in a study of T cell repertoires in cytomegalovirus infection. At the level of the study: Shared public TCR beta signatures pointed to both CMV infection and a matching HLA type. Study findings and constraints: Carriers of CMV and the relevant HLA type were discriminated by public TCR beta frequency.

Comment on this clonotype: Its specificity is unknown.

TCRdb fed the reads into MiXCR, producing one record per CDR3 protein. The repertoire holds around 430,000 distinct CDR3 sequences, with roughly 42% as singletons. Between the trimmed V and J ends, which lost 1 base and 0 bases, there was a span of 10 bases. Germline values: CDR1 SNHLY, CDR2 FYNNEI. The CDR3 sequence is 15 residues long. The sequenced sample was cultured PBMCs, obtained from culture after CMV antigen stimulation. This TCR came from a human donor in good health (CMV status not recorded). Some clones in this sample may be carry-over from other donors' samples. V usage is TRBV2 and J usage is TRBJ2-7; D uncertain. The CDR3 here is CASSEERFSSYEQYF. In DNA form, the CDR3 reads TGTGCCAGCAGTGAAGAGCGCTTTAGCTCCTACGAGCAGTACTTC.